The T cell receptor (beta chain) under discussion was sequenced for a study of blood T cell repertoires in COVID-19. CDR3 length: 14 amino acids. CDR1 is SGHAT and CDR2 is FQNNGV in the germline V gene. The V gene end was trimmed by 3 bases and the J gene end by 4 bases; junction bases not matched to a gene: 5. TCRdb keeps only in-frame clones here, not all; method: immunoSEQ multiplex PCR. The data contain fewer than 500,000 clones, 70% to 90% of them singletons. This TCR came from a young woman with acute COVID-19. The chain employs TRBV11-2 and TRBJ1-2; 7 bases are a match to TRBD1. Sequencing used PBMCs or T cells enriched from blood (not recorded which). The CDR3 loop is CASSFLGTAYGYTF. The CDR3 DNA reads as TGTGCCAGCAGCTTCTTAGGGACAGCCTATGGCTACACCTTC.